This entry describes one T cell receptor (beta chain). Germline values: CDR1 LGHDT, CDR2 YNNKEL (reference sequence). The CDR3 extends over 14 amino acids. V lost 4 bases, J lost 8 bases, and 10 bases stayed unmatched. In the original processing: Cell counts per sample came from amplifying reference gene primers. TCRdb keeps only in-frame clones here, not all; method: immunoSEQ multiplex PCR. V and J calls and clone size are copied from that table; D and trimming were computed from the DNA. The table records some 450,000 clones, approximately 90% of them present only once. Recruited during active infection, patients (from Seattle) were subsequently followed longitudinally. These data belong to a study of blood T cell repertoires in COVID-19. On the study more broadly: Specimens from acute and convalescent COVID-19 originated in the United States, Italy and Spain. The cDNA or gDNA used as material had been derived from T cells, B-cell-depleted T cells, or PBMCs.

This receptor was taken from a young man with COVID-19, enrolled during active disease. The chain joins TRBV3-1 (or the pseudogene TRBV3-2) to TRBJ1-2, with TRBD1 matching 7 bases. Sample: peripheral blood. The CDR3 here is CASSPTRTGGGYTF. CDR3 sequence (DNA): TGTGCCAGCAGCCCCACTCGGACAGGTGGAGGCTACACCTTC.